The clone carrying this T cell receptor (beta chain) was observed a handful of times. Its specificity is not known. This same CDR3 is encoded by further DNA sequences in the sample. The sample originates from a study of beta chain features in type 1 diabetes. Every isolated RNA sample was fully reverse transcribed, so sequencing captured expressed TCRB transcripts. Clones were read by immunoSEQ multiplex PCR, and TCRdb kept only the in-frame ones, dropping some. Of just over 450,000 clones listed, 30% were seen once; the top ten hold 0.05% to 0.065%. Study-wide points: Among patients with Type 1 diabetes, TCRB CDR3s were moderately but significantly shorter in every one of the four CD4+ subsets. cDNA sequencing could over-represent cells with high TCR expression. More deletions and fewer insertions at VDJ junctions were found in patients with type 1 diabetes.

This CDR3 spans 13 amino acids. Trimming left V 2 bases short and J 1 base short, with 4 bases between. Germline CDR1 reads SGDLS; CDR2 reads YYNGEE. The sample comprised naive CD4+ T cells from blood. This TCR came from a man aged 18 to 30 in good health. V and J are TRBV9 and TRBJ2-1; D remains ambiguous. CDR3 region: CASSVASYNEQFF. Here the CDR3 DNA reads TGTGCCAGCAGCGTCGCTTCCTACAATGAGCAGTTCTTC. Drawing the rest from reference TRBV9 and TRBJ2-1, the complete variable domain is DSGVTQTPKHLITATGQRVTLRCSPRSGDLSVYWYQQSLDQGLQFLIQYYNGEERAKGNILERFSAQQFPDLHSELNLSSLELGDSALYFCASSVASYNEQFFGPGTRLTVL.